Each of the 20 T cell receptor beta chains below was sequenced from the same sample in a study of cytomegalovirus exposure and HLA in healthy donors. PCR involved 60 Vbeta and 13 Jbeta primers. Method: immunoSEQ multiplex PCR; TCRdb's copy keeps in-frame clones and lacks some. Of under 150,000 clones in the sample, about 78% are singletons; the top ten hold under 4.5%. The sequenced sample consisted of PBMCs. These receptors originate from a man aged 18 to 29 in good health and CMV-seronegative.

The V call is TRBV2, the J call TRBJ2-7, with a possible D match to TRBD2 (6 bases). This CDR3 has 14 residues. The ends were cut back, 4 bases at V and 6 bases at J, with 16 bases in the middle. Germline CDR1 and CDR2: SNHLY and FYNNEI. In DNA form, the CDR3 reads TGTGCCAGCAGTGGAGGGGAGGCAATCGCCGAGCAGTACTTC. This sequence encodes CASSGGEAIAEQYF.

The V call is TRBV13, the J call TRBJ1-1; D gene unclear. The CDR3 is 14 residues long. Between the trimmed V and J ends, which lost 0 bases and 4 bases, there was a span of 9 bases. Germline values: CDR1 PRHDT, CDR2 FYEKMQ (reference sequence). CDR3 DNA sequence: TGTGCCAGCAGCTTAGGGGACTTTACCACTGAAGCTTTCTTT. Protein: CASSLGDFTTEAFF.

The chain joins TRBV4-1 to TRBJ2-2; TRBD2 aligns across 7 bases. With 4 bases clipped from V and 9 bases from J, the junction kept 14 bases outside the gene matches. The CDR3 is 16 amino acids. Germline V gene sequence: CDR1 MGHRA, CDR2 YSYEKL. The CDR3 here is CASSPPQLAVNRELFF. CDR3 in DNA: TGCGCCAGCAGCCCCCCACAGCTAGCGGTTAATCGGGAGCTGTTTTTT.

The chain combines TRBV5-6 with TRBJ2-7, with no clear D. This CDR3 has 15 amino acids. The germline gives CDR1 SGHDT, CDR2 YYEEEE. Between the trimmed V and J ends, which lost 1 base and 0 bases, there was a span of 11 bases. The CDR3 reads CASSLTLEISYEQYF. DNA for the CDR3: TGTGCCAGCAGCTTGACTTTGGAGATCTCCTACGAGCAGTACTTC.

In the case of this clone: This same CDR3 is encoded by further DNA sequences in the sample. The V and J genes are TRBV10-3 and TRBJ2-7; 7 bases are a match to TRBD1. V trimming: 0 bases; J trimming: 3 bases; junction bases outside the gene matches: 5. Germline CDR1 ENHRY, CDR2 SYGVKD. This CDR3 spans 15 amino acids. CDR3 sequence (DNA): TGTGCCATCAGTGAGTCGGAAGGGGGCAGCTACGAGCAGTACTTC. It encodes CAISESEGGSYEQYF.

This rearrangement joins TRBV2 to TRBJ1-1; 7 bases fit TRBD1. The CDR3 is 17 residues long. Trimming at V came to 1 base and at J to 5 bases, leaving 13 bases not matched to a gene. Germline V CDR1 and CDR2: SNHLY, FYNNEI. The CDR3 DNA follows: TGTGCCAGCAGTGAAGGTCTAAGGAGGGGGCGAGCGACTGAAGCTTTCTTT. As protein: CASSEGLRRGRATEAFF.

This chain connects TRBV10-3 to TRBJ2-5; 7 nucleotides match TRBD1. The trim removed 6 bases at V and 2 bases at J, leaving 3 bases unmatched. Germline lookup yields CDR1 ENHRY and CDR2 SYGVKD. The CDR3 consists of 13 residues. The CDR3 sequence: CAISPGQQETQYF. The CDR3 bases are TGTGCCATCAGCCCGGGACAGCAAGAGACCCAGTACTTC.

The V call is TRBV2, the J call TRBJ2-3; D is perhaps TRBD2 (5 bases). The CDR3 covers 16 residues. CDR1 is SNHLY, CDR2 FYNNEI, per germline. V lost 3 bases to trimming and J lost 0 bases, with 13 bases between them. CDR3 bases: TGTGCCAGCAGTGAGCATGGGAGTACTAGCACAGATACGCAGTATTTT. Its translation is CASSEHGSTSTDTQYF. Full variable domain (missing parts from reference TRBV2 and TRBJ2-3): EPEVTQTPSHQVTQMGQEVILRCVPISNHLYFYWYRQILGQKVEFLVSFYNNEISEKSEIFDDQFSVERPDGSNFTLKIRSTKLEDSAMYFCASSEHGSTSTDTQYFGPGTRLTVL.

V usage is TRBV28 and J usage is TRBJ1-2; no definite D call. The CDR3 is made up of 15 amino acids. CDR1 and CDR2 from the germline V gene are MDHEN and SYDVKM. V gave up 3 bases and J gave up 3 bases, with 14 bases separating them. CDR3 residues: CASSLMGTAYYGYTF. As DNA, the CDR3 is TGTGCCAGCAGTTTGATGGGTACAGCTTACTATGGCTACACCTTC.

This clone was seen a single time. The genes are TRBV18 and TRBJ2-7; D is perhaps TRBD1 (6 bases). Germline V gene sequence: CDR1 KGHSH, CDR2 LQKENI. Trimming stripped 1 base from V and 3 bases from J, with 13 bases between. The CDR3 has 15 amino acids. CDR3 loop: CASSPLGTSDYEQYF. The CDR3 region has the DNA TGTGCCAGCTCACCACTGGGGACATCAGACTACGAGCAGTACTTC.

CDR3 amino acids: CASSSEGLKAFF. DNA for the CDR3: TGTGCCAGCAGCTCAGAGGGCCTGAAAGCTTTCTTT. This chain links TRBV13 with TRBJ1-1; D ambiguous. CDR3 length: 12 amino acids. Germline V gives CDR1 PRHDT, CDR2 FYEKMQ (reference sequence). Between the trimmed V and J ends, which lost 4 bases and 9 bases, there was a span of 12 bases.

The chain uses TRBV19 and TRBJ1-1, with 7 bases fitting TRBD1. The CDR3 has 12 residues. The germline CDR1 and CDR2 sequences are LNHDA and SQIVND (reference sequence). The J segment lost 3 bases and the V segment lost 10 bases, leaving 5 bases of the junction unmatched. The CDR3 sequence is CATRQGDTEAFF. For the CDR3, the DNA is TGTGCCACCCGTCAGGGGGACACTGAAGCTTTCTTT.

The V and J genes are TRBV18 and TRBJ1-5, with 7 bases matching TRBD1. CDR3 size: 14 residues. V gave up 4 bases and J gave up 6 bases; unmatched junction bases: 6. From germline, CDR1 is KGHSH and CDR2 LQKENI. This CDR3 reads CASSRQGGSQPQHF. CDR3 DNA sequence: TGTGCCAGCTCACGACAGGGAGGAAGTCAGCCCCAGCATTTT.

The chain combines TRBV5-1 with TRBJ2-3, with D unresolved. V shed 6 bases and J shed 0 bases, with 11 bases lying between them. This CDR3 has 14 residues. Per germline, CDR1 SGHRS and CDR2 YFSETQ. CDR3 in amino acids: CASTREPSTDTQYF. The CDR3 region has the DNA TGCGCCAGCACCCGCGAACCTAGCACAGATACGCAGTATTTT.

This clone has only one observation. This chain uses TRBV27 with TRBJ2-7; D is possibly TRBD2 (7 bases). CDR1 is MNHEY and CDR2 is SMNVEV in the germline V gene (reference sequence). The CDR3 length is 14 residues. Trimming took 6 bases from V and 2 from J, leaving 14 bases between them. The CDR3 is CASRGGRSPYEQYF. For the CDR3, the DNA is TGTGCCAGCAGGGGGGGGCGATCCCCCTACGAGCAGTACTTC.

This chain links TRBV11-1 with TRBJ1-2; D gene ambiguous. The germline V and J ends were trimmed by 2 bases and 8 bases, with 9 bases remaining between them. Germline loops: CDR1 SGHAT, CDR2 FQDESV (reference sequence). The CDR3 has 12 residues. Here the CDR3 DNA reads TGTGCCAGCAGCTTAACCCTGCGGGGCTACACCTTC. Translating it yields CASSLTLRGYTF.

The chain links TRBV6-1 to TRBJ2-3, with 7 bases identical to TRBD2. The junction had 5 bases not matched to a gene; V was cut back by 4 bases and J by 1 base. Germline V lookup: CDR1 MNHNS, CDR2 SASEGT. The CDR3 has 15 amino acids. The CDR3 region is CASSVSGPRTDTQYF. CDR3 DNA sequence: TGTGCCAGCAGTGTTAGCGGGCCCCGCACAGATACGCAGTATTTT.

The V gene is TRBV2, the J gene TRBJ2-3, with 7 bases matching TRBD2. Germline V gene lookup returns CDR1 SNHLY and CDR2 FYNNEI. The ends lost 8 bases at V and 2 bases at J; junction bases unmatched: 1. The CDR3 runs 12 residues. DNA for the CDR3: TGTGCCAGCGGGAGGGCCACAGATACGCAGTATTTT. It is translated as CASGRATDTQYF. The variable domain in full, with the rest retrieved from reference TRBV2 and TRBJ2-3, is EPEVTQTPSHQVTQMGQEVILRCVPISNHLYFYWYRQILGQKVEFLVSFYNNEISEKSEIFDDQFSVERPDGSNFTLKIRSTKLEDSAMYFCASGRATDTQYFGPGTRLTVL.

This clone showed up just a few times. CDR3 residues: CASSLAPGTAYEQYF. DNA of the CDR3: TGTGCCAGCAGCTTGGCACCAGGGACAGCTTACGAGCAGTACTTC. The rearrangement uses TRBV5-4 and TRBJ2-5; 7 bases line up with TRBD1. The last part of the DNA fits TRBJ2-7 better; the J call may be wrong. This CDR3 has 15 residues. Per the germline V gene, CDR1 is SGHNT and CDR2 is YYREEE (reference sequence).

This clone was found once. The rearrangement uses TRBV11-2 and TRBJ2-7, with no clear D. The length of the CDR3 is 13 residues. Germline V gene sequence: CDR1 SGHAT, CDR2 FQNNGV. V lost 0 bases to trimming and J lost 3 bases, with 6 bases between them. CDR3: CASSLEQDYEQYF. The CDR3 DNA follows: TGTGCCAGCAGCTTAGAGCAGGACTACGAGCAGTACTTC.